This TCR beta chain was found in a study of blood T cell repertoires in COVID-19. At the level of the study: The United States, Italy and Spain were the sources of the acute and convalescent COVID-19 samples.

TCRdb's copy holds only in-frame clones and misses some; the assay was immunoSEQ multiplex PCR. The table has fewer than 250,000 clones, around nine tenths seen once. Clinical history as reported by participants underpinned cohort assignment. This clone was detected only a few times. Sequenced input: PBMCs or T cells enriched from blood (not recorded which). The receptor's source is a woman in her fifties or sixties with acute COVID-19.

The CDR3 DNA sequence: TGCGCCAGCAGCGCAGGGACAGGCAGAGGTTCCTACGAGCAGTACTTC. Residues: CASSAGTGRGSYEQYF. J is TRBJ2-7 and V is TRBV5-1, with 8 nucleotides matching TRBD1. The germline CDR1 and CDR2 sequences are SGHRS and YFSETQ. Trimming removed 4 bases from V and 1 base from J; junction bases left unmatched: 10. The CDR3 has 16 amino acids.